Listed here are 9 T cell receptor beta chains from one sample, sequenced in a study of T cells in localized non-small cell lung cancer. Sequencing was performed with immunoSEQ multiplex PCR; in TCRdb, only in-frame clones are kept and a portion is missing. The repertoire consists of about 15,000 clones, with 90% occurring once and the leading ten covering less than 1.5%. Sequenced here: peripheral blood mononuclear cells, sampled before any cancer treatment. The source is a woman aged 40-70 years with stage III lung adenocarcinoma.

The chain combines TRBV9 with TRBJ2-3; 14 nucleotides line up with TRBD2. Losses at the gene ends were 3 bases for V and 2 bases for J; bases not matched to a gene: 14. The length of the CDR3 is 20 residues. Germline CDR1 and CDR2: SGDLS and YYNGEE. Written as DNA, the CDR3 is TGTGCCAGCAGCGGGGTGGGACTAGCGGGAGATGATGGGTACACAGATACGCAGTATTTT. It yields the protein CASSGVGLAGDDGYTDTQYF.

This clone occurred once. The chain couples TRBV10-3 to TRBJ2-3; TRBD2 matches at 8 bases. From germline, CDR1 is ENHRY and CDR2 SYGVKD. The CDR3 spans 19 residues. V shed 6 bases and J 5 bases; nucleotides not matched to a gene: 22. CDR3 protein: CAIRFGAGGGKRGQDTQYF. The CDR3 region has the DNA TGTGCCATCAGGTTCGGGGCGGGGGGCGGAAAACGAGGGCAAGATACGCAGTATTTT.

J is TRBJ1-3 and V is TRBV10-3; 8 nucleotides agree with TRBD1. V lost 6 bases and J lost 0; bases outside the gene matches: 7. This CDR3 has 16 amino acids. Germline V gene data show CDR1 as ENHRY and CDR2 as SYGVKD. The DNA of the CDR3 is TGTGCCATCAGGGGGACAGGAATTCTCTCTGGAAACACCATATATTTT. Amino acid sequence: CAIRGTGILSGNTIYF.

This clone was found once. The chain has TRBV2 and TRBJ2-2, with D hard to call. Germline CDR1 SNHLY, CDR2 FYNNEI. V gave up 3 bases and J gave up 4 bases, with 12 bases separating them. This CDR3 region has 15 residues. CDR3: CASSEASYGTGELFF. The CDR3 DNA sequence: TGTGCCAGCAGTGAGGCATCGTATGGCACCGGGGAGCTGTTTTTT. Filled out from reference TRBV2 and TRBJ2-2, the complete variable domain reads EPEVTQTPSHQVTQMGQEVILRCVPISNHLYFYWYRQILGQKVEFLVSFYNNEISEKSEIFDDQFSVERPDGSNFTLKIRSTKLEDSAMYFCASSEASYGTGELFFGEGSRLTVL.

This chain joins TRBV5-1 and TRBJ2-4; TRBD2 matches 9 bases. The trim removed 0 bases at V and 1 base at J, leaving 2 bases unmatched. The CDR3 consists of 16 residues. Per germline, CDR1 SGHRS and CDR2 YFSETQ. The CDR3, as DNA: TGCGCCAGCAGCTTGGTAGCGGGAGCGGCCAAAAACATTCAGTACTTC. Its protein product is CASSLVAGAAKNIQYF.

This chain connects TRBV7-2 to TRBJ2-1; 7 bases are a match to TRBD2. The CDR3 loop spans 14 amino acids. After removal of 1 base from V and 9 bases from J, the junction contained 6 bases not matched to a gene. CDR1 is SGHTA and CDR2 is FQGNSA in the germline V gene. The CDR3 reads CASSLGAGVGEQFF. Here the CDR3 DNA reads TGTGCCAGCAGCTTAGGGGCGGGAGTCGGTGAGCAGTTCTTC.

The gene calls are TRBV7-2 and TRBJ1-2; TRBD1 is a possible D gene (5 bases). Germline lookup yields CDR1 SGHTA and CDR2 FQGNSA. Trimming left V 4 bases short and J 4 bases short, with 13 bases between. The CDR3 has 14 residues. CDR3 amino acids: CASSSGRMGYGYTF. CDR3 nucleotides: TGTGCCAGCAGCTCGGGACGGATGGGCTATGGCTACACCTTC.

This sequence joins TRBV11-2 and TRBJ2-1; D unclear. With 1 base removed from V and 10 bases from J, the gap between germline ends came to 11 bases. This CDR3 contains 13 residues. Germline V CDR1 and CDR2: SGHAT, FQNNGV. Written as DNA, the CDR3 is TGTGCCAGCAGCTTAGGTCTGGGTTTGGAGCAGTTCTTC. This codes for CASSLGLGLEQFF.

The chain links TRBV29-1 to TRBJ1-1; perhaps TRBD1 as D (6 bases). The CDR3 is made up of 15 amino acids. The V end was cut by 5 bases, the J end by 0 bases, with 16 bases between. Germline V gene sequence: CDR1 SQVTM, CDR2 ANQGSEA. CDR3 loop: CSVSYSGALNTEAFF. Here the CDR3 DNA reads TGCAGCGTTTCCTACTCAGGGGCACTGAACACTGAAGCTTTCTTT.